A single sample gave rise to the 27 T cell receptor beta chains below, sequenced in a study of T cell responses to AZD1222 COVID-19 vaccine. Libraries were prepared by immunoSEQ multiplex PCR; TCRdb keeps only in-frame clonotypes and omits some of them. The sample has fewer than 100,000 clones, approximately 88% seen once. Material: peripheral blood, obtained 28 days after the second AZD1222 dose. The receptors here all came from an adult who received the AZD1222 COVID-19 vaccine.

V gene TRBV3-1 (or the pseudogene TRBV3-2) combines with J gene TRBJ1-2, with D hard to call. Germline V gene lookup returns CDR1 LGHDT and CDR2 YNNKEL (reference sequence). V lost 2 bases, J lost 8 bases, and 15 bases lay in between. This CDR3 comprises 14 residues. In DNA, the CDR3 is TGTGCCAGCAGCCAAAAAGGCCAGGCTGGGGGCTACACCTTC. Its translation is CASSQKGQAGGYTF.

The chain uses TRBV29-1 and TRBJ2-2, with D possibly matching TRBD2 (6 bases). V was trimmed by 2 bases and J by 0 bases, leaving 10 bases between them. Germline assignment: CDR1 SQVTM and CDR2 ANQGSEA. This CDR3 has 15 residues. The CDR3 spells CSVELARSNTGELFF. CDR3 sequence (DNA): TGCAGCGTTGAACTAGCGAGATCGAACACCGGGGAGCTGTTTTTT.

The chain links TRBV11-3 to TRBJ1-3; D uncertain. CDR1 is SGHNT and CDR2 is YENEEA in the germline V gene. V was trimmed by 7 bases and J by 2 bases, leaving 18 bases between them. CDR3 size: 16 residues. CDR3 nucleotides: TGTGCCAGCATCTTCAGGAGTACAGTAACTGGAAACACCATATATTTT. This codes for CASIFRSTVTGNTIYF.

V and J are TRBV7-2 and TRBJ2-5, with D tentatively TRBD2 (5 bases). Trimming shortened V by 2 bases and J by 4 bases, and 14 bases separated the two germline ends. Germline lookup yields CDR1 SGHTA and CDR2 FQGNSA. The CDR3 totals 15 residues. CDR3 coding DNA: TGTGCCAGCAGCTTAAACCCCCTAGGAGGAGAGACCCAGTACTTC. Translation gives CASSLNPLGGETQYF.

This clone was recorded once. DNA for the CDR3: TGTGCCAGCAGCCCAGGGACTGCGGAGAGCACAGATACGCAGTATTTT. The encoded protein is CASSPGTAESTDTQYF. This chain links TRBV5-8 with TRBJ2-3; TRBD2 is a possible D gene (6 bases). Per the germline V gene, CDR1 is SGHTS and CDR2 is YDEGEE. There are 16 residues in the CDR3. Trimming took off 4 bases at V and 0 bases at J, with 15 bases between the two ends.

This chain joins TRBV19 and TRBJ1-5; no definite D call. The germline V gene has CDR1 LNHDA and CDR2 SQIVND (reference sequence). V was trimmed by 1 base and J by 4 bases, leaving 14 bases between them. The length of the CDR3 is 16 residues. The CDR3 loop reads CASSIVGRLRNQPQHF. Written as DNA, the CDR3 is TGTGCCAGTAGTATAGTCGGCAGATTAAGGAATCAGCCCCAGCATTTT.

This clone appeared a few times. The chain employs TRBV18 and TRBJ1-1; TRBD1 agrees at 7 bases. CDR1 and CDR2 from the germline V gene are KGHSH and LQKENI. This CDR3 spans 17 amino acids. The J segment lost 0 bases and the V segment lost 3 bases, leaving 10 bases of the junction unmatched. The CDR3 region is CASSPAPGQRLNTEAFF. CDR3 bases: TGTGCCAGCTCACCTGCTCCGGGACAGAGGTTGAACACTGAAGCTTTCTTT.

The chain recombines TRBV7-2 with TRBJ2-1, with 13 bases that match TRBD2. The CDR3 extends over 18 amino acids. Germline V CDR1 and CDR2: SGHTA, FQGNSA. Unmatched junction bases numbered 6, after V lost 4 bases and J lost 0 bases. The CDR3 region is CASSSGTSGAFSYNEQFF. CDR3 in DNA: TGTGCCAGCAGCTCCGGGACTAGCGGGGCCTTCTCCTACAATGAGCAGTTCTTC.

The chain couples TRBV10-2 to TRBJ2-5; D gene ambiguous. The CDR3 spans 10 residues. Trimming shortened V by 9 bases and J by 2 bases, and 4 bases separated the two germline ends. Germline assignment: CDR1 WSHSY and CDR2 SAAADI. The chain's CDR3 is CASQQETQYF. DNA of the CDR3: TGCGCCAGTCAACAAGAGACCCAGTACTTC.

This clone was seen just once. The chain is built from TRBV5-1 and TRBJ1-4; D remains unclear. Trimming took off 5 bases at V and 3 bases at J, with 8 bases between the two ends. Germline V gene data show CDR1 as SGHRS and CDR2 as YFSETQ. The CDR3 runs to 13 residues. CDR3: CASSRLANEKLFF. The CDR3 region has the DNA TGCGCCAGCAGTCGTCTCGCTAATGAAAAACTGTTTTTT.

This clone has only one observation. This chain connects TRBV9 to TRBJ2-3; maybe TRBD2 (5 bases). V was clipped by 4 bases and J by 0 bases, with 12 bases between them. This CDR3 is built from 15 residues. CDR1 SGDLS and CDR2 YYNGEE come from the germline V gene. The DNA for the CDR3 is TGTGCCAGCAGCCCCCAGTGGACTAGCACAGATACGCAGTATTTT. Its protein product is CASSPQWTSTDTQYF. The full variable domain, rest sourced from reference TRBV9 and TRBJ2-3, is DSGVTQTPKHLITATGQRVTLRCSPRSGDLSVYWYQQSLDQGLQFLIQYYNGEERAKGNILERFSAQQFPDLHSELNLSSLELGDSALYFCASSPQWTSTDTQYFGPGTRLTVL.

The chain recombines TRBV25-1 with TRBJ2-7; TRBD1 matches 9 bases. The V gene's germline CDR1 is MGHDK and CDR2 SYGVNS. The V gene end was trimmed by 3 bases and the J gene end by 9 bases; junction bases not matched to a gene: 3. The CDR3 length is 12 residues. The CDR3 spells CASSETGGGQYF. CDR3 nucleotides: TGTGCCAGCAGTGAGACAGGGGGAGGGCAGTACTTC.

The chain carries TRBV7-2 and TRBJ2-5; D uncertain. CDR1 and CDR2 from the germline V gene are SGHTA and FQGNSA. There are 15 residues in the CDR3. V shed 6 bases and J shed 4 bases, with 18 bases lying between them. The CDR3 spells CASSQTGLWGETQYF. The CDR3 DNA sequence: TGTGCCAGCAGTCAGACCGGGCTCTGGGGAGAGACCCAGTACTTC.

The chain is built from TRBV6-1 and TRBJ1-2; 7 bases agree with TRBD1. The CDR3 extends over 16 amino acids. The V gene's germline CDR1 is MNHNS and CDR2 SASEGT. J gave up 4 bases and V 4 bases, and 12 bases lay outside the gene matches. This chain's CDR3 is CASSAPGQTRGYGYTF. CDR3 DNA sequence: TGTGCCAGCAGTGCCCCGGGACAGACTAGGGGCTATGGCTACACCTTC.

This sequence joins TRBV18 and TRBJ2-2; D gene ambiguous. The CDR3 loop spans 16 amino acids. Per the germline V gene, CDR1 is KGHSH and CDR2 is LQKENI. The V end was cut by 6 bases, the J end by 0 bases, with 14 bases between. The CDR3 region is CASSQQKSANTGELFF. CDR3 nucleotide sequence: TGTGCCAGCTCGCAACAGAAGTCAGCGAACACCGGGGAGCTGTTTTTT.

The genes are TRBV2 and TRBJ1-2; TRBD1 agrees at 7 bases. The V and J ends lost 8 bases and 2 bases, in that order; junction bases with no gene match: 14. Germline V CDR1 and CDR2: SNHLY, FYNNEI. CDR3 length: 16 amino acids. The CDR3 sequence is CASGAGAGTANYGYTF. The DNA of the CDR3 is TGTGCCAGCGGAGCGGGCGCGGGGACAGCAAACTATGGCTACACCTTC.

This clone occurred once. This rearrangement joins TRBV7-3 to TRBJ1-5; tentative D call: TRBD1 (6 bases). The CDR3 covers 15 residues. Germline V gives CDR1 SGHTA, CDR2 FQGTGA. V gave up 5 bases and J gave up 0 bases, with 11 bases separating them. DNA of the CDR3: TGTGCCAGCAGCCCAGGGGCCGGTAGCAATCAGCCCCAGCATTTT. It yields the protein CASSPGAGSNQPQHF.

The rearrangement joins TRBV6-9 to TRBJ1-2, with D possibly matching TRBD1 (5 bases). The CDR3 covers 15 residues. Germline values: CDR1 MNHGY, CDR2 SVAAGI. V gave up 8 bases and J gave up 1 base, with 17 bases separating them. The CDR3 DNA is TGTGCCAGCCAAGCCGGGACGAGGGGTAACTATGGCTACACCTTC. It is translated as CASQAGTRGNYGYTF.

This clone appeared a single time. The CDR3 DNA sequence: TGTGCCAGTAGTGTAAAACCCCACCCCTACGAGCAGTACTTC. This sequence encodes CASSVKPHPYEQYF. The chain uses TRBV19 and TRBJ2-7; D is unresolved. This CDR3 comprises 14 residues. Trimming removed 5 bases at V and 2 bases at J, with 13 bases between. Germline V gives CDR1 LNHDA, CDR2 SQIVND (reference sequence).

This clone was picked up one time. The chain joins TRBV29-1 to TRBJ1-2, with TRBD1 matching over 9 bases. This CDR3 spans 12 amino acids. Germline assignment: CDR1 SQVTM and CDR2 ANQGSEA. The junction had 6 bases not matched to a gene; V was cut back by 6 bases and J by 7 bases. CDR3 amino acids: CSVPGQGGGYTF. For the CDR3, the DNA is TGCAGCGTCCCGGGACAGGGTGGTGGCTACACCTTC.

CDR3 residues: CASSPGTGGRGYGYTF. The DNA of the CDR3 is TGTGCCAGCAGCCCCGGGACAGGGGGTCGCGGCTATGGCTACACCTTC. The V call is TRBV27, the J call TRBJ1-2, with 11 bases identical to TRBD1. Unmatched junction bases numbered 10, after V lost 6 bases and J lost 4 bases. The length of the CDR3 is 16 residues. In germline, CDR1 is MNHEY, CDR2 SMNVEV (reference sequence).

The rearrangement uses TRBV4-2 and TRBJ2-7; D might be TRBD2 (6 bases). CDR3 length: 16 amino acids. Trimming left V 1 base short and J 1 base short, with 14 bases between. Germline V gives CDR1 LGHNA, CDR2 YNFKEQ. CDR3 DNA: TGTGCCAGCAGCCAAGCAGGGACTGCGGGGTCCTACGAGCAGTACTTC. This translates into CASSQAGTAGSYEQYF.

V and J are TRBV9 and TRBJ2-1, with a tentative D call TRBD1 (6 bases). The CDR3 is made up of 15 amino acids. Trimming took off 5 bases at V and 4 bases at J, with 16 bases between the two ends. Germline values: CDR1 SGDLS, CDR2 YYNGEE. CDR3 residues: CASSARGQDYNEQFF. The CDR3 DNA reads TGTGCCAGCAGTGCCAGGGGACAAGATTACAATGAGCAGTTCTTC. The complete variable domain, with remaining parts taken from reference TRBV9 and TRBJ2-1, reads DSGVTQTPKHLITATGQRVTLRCSPRSGDLSVYWYQQSLDQGLQFLIQYYNGEERAKGNILERFSAQQFPDLHSELNLSSLELGDSALYFCASSARGQDYNEQFFGPGTRLTVL.

V usage is TRBV5-3 and J usage is TRBJ1-3, with D possibly TRBD1 on 6 matching bases. TRBV5-3 is treated as an ORF (open reading frame) with a function not yet certain. V shed 4 bases and J shed 2 bases, with 13 bases lying between them. The CDR3 is made up of 15 amino acids. The CDR3 sequence: CARSSSGGPGNTIYF. In nucleotides, the CDR3 is TGTGCCAGAAGCAGCTCCGGGGGCCCTGGAAACACCATATATTTT.

This clone has a single count. The gene calls are TRBV11-2 and TRBJ2-3; TRBD1 might be the D (6 bases). This CDR3 has 14 amino acids. Germline loops: CDR1 SGHAT, CDR2 FQNNGV. V lost 5 bases and J 5 bases, leaving 14 bases between the germline ends. The CDR3 loop reads CASSKGSRGDTQYF. The CDR3 nucleotides are TGTGCCAGCAGCAAGGGGAGCAGGGGAGATACGCAGTATTTT. Variable domain in full (rest from reference TRBV11-2 and TRBJ2-3): EAGVAQSPRYKIIEKRQSVAFWCNPISGHATLYWYQQILGQGPKLLIQFQNNGVVDDSQLPKDRFSAERLKGVDSTLKIQPAKLEDSAVYLCASSKGSRGDTQYFGPGTRLTVL.

This clone was seen a single time. CDR3 nucleotide sequence: TGTGCCAGCAGGGGGACTTTCTCCTATGGCTACACCTTC. The encoded protein is CASRGTFSYGYTF. The rearrangement uses TRBV6-5 and TRBJ1-2, with D maybe TRBD1 (5 bases). The CDR3 totals 13 residues. Germline V gene data show CDR1 as MNHEY and CDR2 as SVGAGI. Trimming pared 6 bases from V and 4 bases from J, leaving 12 bases between.

This clone is a singleton in its sample. The CDR3 DNA is TGTGCCAGCAGTGAAGCAGGGGGAGACAATCAGCCCCAGCATTTT. Translation gives CASSEAGGDNQPQHF. The chain is built from TRBV6-1 and TRBJ1-5, with a weak D call TRBD1 (6 bases). The CDR3 extends over 15 amino acids. V gave up 0 bases and J gave up 3 bases, with 9 bases separating them. Germline assignment: CDR1 MNHNS and CDR2 SASEGT.